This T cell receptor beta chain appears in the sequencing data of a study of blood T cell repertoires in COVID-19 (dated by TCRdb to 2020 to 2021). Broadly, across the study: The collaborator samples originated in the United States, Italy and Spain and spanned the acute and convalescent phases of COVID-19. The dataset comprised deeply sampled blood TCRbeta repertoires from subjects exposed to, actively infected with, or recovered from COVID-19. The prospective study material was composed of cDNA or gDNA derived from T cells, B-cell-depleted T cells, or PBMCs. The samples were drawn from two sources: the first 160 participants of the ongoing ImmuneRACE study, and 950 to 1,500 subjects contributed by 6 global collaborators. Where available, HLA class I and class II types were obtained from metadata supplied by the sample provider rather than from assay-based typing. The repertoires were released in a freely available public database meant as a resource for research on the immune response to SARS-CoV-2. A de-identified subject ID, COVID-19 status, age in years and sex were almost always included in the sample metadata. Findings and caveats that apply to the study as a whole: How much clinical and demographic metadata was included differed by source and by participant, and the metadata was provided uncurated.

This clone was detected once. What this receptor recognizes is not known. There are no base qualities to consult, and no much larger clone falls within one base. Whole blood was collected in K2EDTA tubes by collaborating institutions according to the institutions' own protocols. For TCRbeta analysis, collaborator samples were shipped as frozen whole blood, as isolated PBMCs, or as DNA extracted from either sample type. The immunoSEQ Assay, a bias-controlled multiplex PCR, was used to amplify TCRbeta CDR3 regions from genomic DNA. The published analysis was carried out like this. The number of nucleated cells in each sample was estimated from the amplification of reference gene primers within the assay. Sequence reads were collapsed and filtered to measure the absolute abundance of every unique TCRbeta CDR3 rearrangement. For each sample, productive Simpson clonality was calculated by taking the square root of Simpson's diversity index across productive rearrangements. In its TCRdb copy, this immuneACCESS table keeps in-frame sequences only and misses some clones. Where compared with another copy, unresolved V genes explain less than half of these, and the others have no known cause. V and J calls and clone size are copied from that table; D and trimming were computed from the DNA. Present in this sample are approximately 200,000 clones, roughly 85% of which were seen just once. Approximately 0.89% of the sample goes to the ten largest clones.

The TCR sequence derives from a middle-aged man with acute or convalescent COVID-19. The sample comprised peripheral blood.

The bases are TGTGCCAGCAACAGGGGCCCTAACTATGGCTACACCTTC. This yields the protein CASNRGPNYGYTF. The V and J segments used are TRBV2 and TRBJ1-2, with 7 middle bases fitting TRBD1. The germline V gene sets CDR1 to SNHLY and CDR2 to FYNNEI. V is pruned by 7 bases and J by 0 bases, leaving 2 bases of the junction without a gene match. Taken from cysteine to phenylalanine, the CDR3 has 13 residues. Of all the DNA, just the CDR3 is kept, 39 bases in frame from base 1.